Sequencing of this T cell receptor beta chain was carried out in a study of T cells in Graves' hyperthyroidism and ophthalmopathy. Study-wide results and caveats: It was a median approximately six months before onset that the model predicted ophthalmopathy.

This clonotype was detected many times. Its antigen is unknown. This CDR3 has 17 amino acids. With 5 bases removed from V and 6 bases from J, the gap between germline ends came to 23 bases. Germline lookup yields CDR1 SGHAT and CDR2 FQDESV (reference sequence). RNA transcripts served as the template for amplifying TCR beta CDR3 regions. The HTBI primer set drove a first-round RT-PCR of the TCR CDR3. Each CDR3 protein gets one entry after TCRdb re-called the multiplex PCR reads with MiXCR. Of roughly 550,000 distinct CDR3 sequences detected, around 15% appear once; the ten largest clones hold around 32%.

This TCR derives from a woman aged 30 to 39 with Graves' ophthalmopathy. The sequenced sample consisted of blood. The chain couples TRBV11-1 to TRBJ2-1, with TRBD1 as a possible D gene (5 bases). CDR3 nucleotide sequence: TGTGCCAGCAGCCTATACCATTGGGGCAGGATTGCCAATGAGCAGTTCTTC. Translated, it gives CASSLYHWGRIANEQFF.